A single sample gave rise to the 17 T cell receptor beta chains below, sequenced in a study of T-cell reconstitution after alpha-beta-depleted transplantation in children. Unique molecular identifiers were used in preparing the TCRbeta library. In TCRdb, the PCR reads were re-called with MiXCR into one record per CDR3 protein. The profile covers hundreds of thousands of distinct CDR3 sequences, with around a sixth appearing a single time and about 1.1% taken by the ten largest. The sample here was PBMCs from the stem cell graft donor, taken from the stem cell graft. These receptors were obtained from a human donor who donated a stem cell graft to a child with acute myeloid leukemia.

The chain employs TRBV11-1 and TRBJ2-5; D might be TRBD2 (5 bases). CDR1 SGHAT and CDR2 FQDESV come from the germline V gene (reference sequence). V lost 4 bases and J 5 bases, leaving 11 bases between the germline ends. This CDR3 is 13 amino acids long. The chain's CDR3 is CASSSFGEETQYF. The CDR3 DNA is TGTGCCAGCAGCTCCTTTGGGGAGGAGACCCAGTACTTC.

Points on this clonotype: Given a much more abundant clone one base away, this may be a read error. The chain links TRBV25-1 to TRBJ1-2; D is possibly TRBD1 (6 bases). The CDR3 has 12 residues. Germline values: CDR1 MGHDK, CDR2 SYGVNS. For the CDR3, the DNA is TGTGTCAGCAGTGACACAGGGCGGGGCTACACCTTC. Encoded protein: CVSSDTGRGYTF.

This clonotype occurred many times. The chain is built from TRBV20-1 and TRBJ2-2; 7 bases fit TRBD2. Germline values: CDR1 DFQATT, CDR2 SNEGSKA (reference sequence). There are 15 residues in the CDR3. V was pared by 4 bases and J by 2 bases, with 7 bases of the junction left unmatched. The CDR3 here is CSAKITSVNTGELFF. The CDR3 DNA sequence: TGCAGTGCTAAAATAACTAGCGTAAACACCGGGGAGCTGTTTTTT.

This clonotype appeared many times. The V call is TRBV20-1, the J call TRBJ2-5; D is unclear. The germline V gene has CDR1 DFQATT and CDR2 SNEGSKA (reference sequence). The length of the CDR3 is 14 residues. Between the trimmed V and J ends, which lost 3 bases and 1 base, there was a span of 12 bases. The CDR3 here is CSARTVGVQETQYF. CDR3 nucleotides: TGCAGTGCTAGGACTGTGGGCGTCCAAGAGACCCAGTACTTC.

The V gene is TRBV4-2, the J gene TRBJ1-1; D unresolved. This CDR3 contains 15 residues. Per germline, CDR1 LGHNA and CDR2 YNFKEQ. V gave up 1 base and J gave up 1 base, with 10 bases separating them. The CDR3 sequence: CASSQGMGGNTEAFF. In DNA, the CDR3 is TGTGCCAGCAGCCAAGGGATGGGAGGGAACACTGAAGCTTTCTTT.

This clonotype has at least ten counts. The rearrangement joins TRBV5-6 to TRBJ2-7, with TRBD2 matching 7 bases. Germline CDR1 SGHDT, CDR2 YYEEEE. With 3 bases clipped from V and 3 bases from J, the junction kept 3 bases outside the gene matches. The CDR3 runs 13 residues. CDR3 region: CASSSGLNYEQYF. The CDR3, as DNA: TGTGCCAGCAGCTCGGGACTAAACTACGAGCAGTACTTC.

CDR3 sequence (DNA): TGTGCCATCAGTGAGTCATTTGGGACTAGCGGGAGCACAGATACGCAGTATTTT. It encodes CAISESFGTSGSTDTQYF. V and J are TRBV10-3 and TRBJ2-3; TRBD2 matches at 12 bases. The germline V gene has CDR1 ENHRY and CDR2 SYGVKD. V was pared by 0 bases and J by 0 bases, with 4 bases of the junction left unmatched. The CDR3 has 18 residues.

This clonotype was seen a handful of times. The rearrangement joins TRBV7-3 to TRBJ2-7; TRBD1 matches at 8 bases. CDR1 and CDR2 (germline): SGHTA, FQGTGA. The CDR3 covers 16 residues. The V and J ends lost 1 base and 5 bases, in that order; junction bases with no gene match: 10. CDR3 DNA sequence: TGTGCCAGCAGCTTAAGCACGGAGACAGGGGACCACGAGCAGTACTTC. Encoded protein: CASSLSTETGDHEQYF.

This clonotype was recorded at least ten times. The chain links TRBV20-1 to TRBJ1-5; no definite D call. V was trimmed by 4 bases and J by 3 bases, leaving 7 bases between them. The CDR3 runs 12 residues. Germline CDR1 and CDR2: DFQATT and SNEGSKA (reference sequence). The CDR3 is CSANRYNQPQHF. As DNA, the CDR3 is TGCAGTGCTAACAGATACAATCAGCCCCAGCATTTT.

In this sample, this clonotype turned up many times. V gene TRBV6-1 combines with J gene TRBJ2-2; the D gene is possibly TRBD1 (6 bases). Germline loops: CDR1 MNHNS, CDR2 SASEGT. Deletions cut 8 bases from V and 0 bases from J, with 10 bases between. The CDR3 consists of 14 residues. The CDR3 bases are TGTGCCAGCTCCAACAGGGCGAACACCGGGGAGCTGTTTTTT. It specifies CASSNRANTGELFF.

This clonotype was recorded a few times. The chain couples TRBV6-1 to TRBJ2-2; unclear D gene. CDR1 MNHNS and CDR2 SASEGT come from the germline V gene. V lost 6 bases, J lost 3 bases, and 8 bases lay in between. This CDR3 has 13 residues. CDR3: CASRRLYTGELFF. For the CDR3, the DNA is TGTGCCAGCAGGCGACTTTACACCGGGGAGCTGTTTTTT.

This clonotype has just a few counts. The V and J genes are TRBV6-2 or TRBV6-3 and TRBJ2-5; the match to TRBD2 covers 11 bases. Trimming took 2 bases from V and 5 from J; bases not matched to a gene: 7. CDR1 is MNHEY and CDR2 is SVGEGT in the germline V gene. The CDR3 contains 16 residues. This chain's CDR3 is CASSYAGTSGGETQYF. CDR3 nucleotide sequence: TGTGCCAGCAGTTACGCGGGGACTAGCGGAGGGGAGACCCAGTACTTC.

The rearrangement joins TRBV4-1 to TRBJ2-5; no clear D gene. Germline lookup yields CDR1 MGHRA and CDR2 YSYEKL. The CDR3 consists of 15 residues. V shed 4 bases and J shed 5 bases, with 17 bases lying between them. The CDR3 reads CASSPGNWKKETQYF. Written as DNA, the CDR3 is TGCGCCAGCAGCCCCGGAAATTGGAAGAAGGAGACCCAGTACTTC.

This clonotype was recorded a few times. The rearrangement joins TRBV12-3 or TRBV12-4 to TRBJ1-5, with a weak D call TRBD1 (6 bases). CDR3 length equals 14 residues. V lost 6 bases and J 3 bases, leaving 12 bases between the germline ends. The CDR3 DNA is TGTGCCAGCAGACTTACAGGGTACAATCAGCCCCAGCATTTT. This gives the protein CASRLTGYNQPQHF.

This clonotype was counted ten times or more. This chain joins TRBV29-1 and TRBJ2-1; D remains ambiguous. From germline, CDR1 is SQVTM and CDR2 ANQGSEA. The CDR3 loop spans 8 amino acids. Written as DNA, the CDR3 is TGCTCCGGTGGTGAGCAGTTCTTC. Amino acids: CSGGEQFF.

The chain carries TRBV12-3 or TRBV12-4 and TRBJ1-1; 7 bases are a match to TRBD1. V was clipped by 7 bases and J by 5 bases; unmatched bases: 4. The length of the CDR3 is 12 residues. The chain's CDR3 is CASTVQGTEAFF. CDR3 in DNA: TGTGCCAGCACCGTACAGGGGACTGAAGCTTTCTTT.

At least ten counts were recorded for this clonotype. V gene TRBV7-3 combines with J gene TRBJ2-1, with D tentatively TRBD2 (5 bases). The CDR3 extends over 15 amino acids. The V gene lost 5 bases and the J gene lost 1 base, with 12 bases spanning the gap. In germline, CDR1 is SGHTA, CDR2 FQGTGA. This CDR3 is CASSPEGDSYNEQFF. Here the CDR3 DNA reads TGTGCCAGCAGCCCTGAGGGAGATTCCTACAATGAGCAGTTCTTC.